The 12 T cell receptor beta chains given below trace back to one sample, sequenced in a study of T cell repertoires in cytomegalovirus infection. These receptors lack a known antigen. TCRdb reprocessed the reads via MiXCR and lists one record per CDR3 protein. This sample yields 90,000 to 130,000 distinct CDR3 sequences, of which around 10% are seen a single time; approximately 33% belongs to the top ten. Source material: PBMCs, sequenced either directly or after in vitro stimulation (not recorded which). These receptors came from a human donor in good health (CMV status not recorded). Some clones in this sample may be carry-over from other donors' samples.

This chain links TRBV11-2 with TRBJ2-1; TRBD2 agrees at 10 bases. With V trimmed by 5 bases and J by 4 bases, 5 bases remained unmatched. Germline V gene data show CDR1 as SGHAT and CDR2 as FQNNGV. The CDR3 is made up of 15 amino acids. The CDR3 DNA sequence: TGTGCCAGCAGCAAAACTAGCGGGACTTACAATGAGCAGTTCTTC. Amino acids: CASSKTSGTYNEQFF.

This clonotype was counted many times. The chain links TRBV7-2 to TRBJ2-2; D remains ambiguous. CDR1 is SGHTA, CDR2 FQGNSA, per germline. The CDR3 is 16 amino acids. Trimming removed 0 bases at V and 0 bases at J, with 8 bases between. CDR3 nucleotides: TGTGCCAGCAGCTTAGCCCCCCTAGCGAACACCGGGGAGCTGTTTTTT. It yields the protein CASSLAPLANTGELFF.

The chain recombines TRBV4-1 with TRBJ1-1, with D unresolved. The CDR3 is 13 residues long. V was clipped by 6 bases and J by 1 base, with 9 bases between them. Germline-derived CDR1 and CDR2 are MGHRA and YSYEKL. CDR3 coding DNA: TGCGCCAGCAGTCAACAAGAGAACACTGAAGCTTTCTTT. It encodes CASSQQENTEAFF.

This clonotype came up many times. This chain uses TRBV25-1 with TRBJ2-1; 7 nucleotides agree with TRBD2. Trimming removed 7 bases from V and 2 bases from J; junction bases left unmatched: 8. Germline CDR1 MGHDK, CDR2 SYGVNS. This CDR3 spans 15 amino acids. In nucleotides, the CDR3 is TGTGCCAGCACCGAAGGCGGGAGACCCTACAATGAGCAGTTCTTC. Amino acid sequence: CASTEGGRPYNEQFF.

This clonotype was observed at least ten times. The rearrangement uses TRBV7-2 and TRBJ2-3, with a tentative D call TRBD1 (6 bases). The CDR3 consists of 15 residues. Trimming removed 3 bases at V and 1 base at J, with 11 bases between. Germline assignment: CDR1 SGHTA and CDR2 FQGNSA. The CDR3 nucleotides read TGTGCCAGCAGCTTCGGGGCAGGGGGCACAGATACGCAGTATTTT. This gives the protein CASSFGAGGTDTQYF. Together with reference TRBV7-2 and TRBJ2-3, the CDR3 gives the full variable domain: GAGVSQSPSNKVTEKGKDVELRCDPISGHTALYWYRQSLGQGLEFLIYFQGNSAPDKSGLPSDRFSAERTGGSVSTLTIQRTQQEDSAVYLCASSFGAGGTDTQYFGPGTRLTVL.

The table lists this clonotype with many counts. The chain uses TRBV28 and TRBJ2-3; no definite D call. The CDR3 is made up of 15 amino acids. V was clipped by 4 bases and J by 8 bases, with 19 bases between them. Germline lookup yields CDR1 MDHEN and CDR2 SYDVKM. DNA for the CDR3: TGTGCCAGCAGTTCCGCCGACCTCGTTAAGGGTACGCAGTATTTT. Translation: CASSSADLVKGTQYF. The whole variable domain, remainder taken from reference TRBV28 and TRBJ2-3, is DVKVTQSSRYLVKRTGEKVFLECVQDMDHENMFWYRQDPGLGLRLIYFSYDVKMKEKGDIPEGYSVSREKKERFSLILESASTNQTSMYLCASSSADLVKGTQYFGPGTRLTVL.

This clonotype appeared a few times. The chain recombines TRBV4-1 with TRBJ2-5; D perhaps matches TRBD1 (5 bases). The CDR3 length is 14 residues. V dropped 4 bases and J dropped 0 bases, with 9 bases sitting between them. The V gene's germline CDR1 is MGHRA and CDR2 YSYEKL. DNA for the CDR3: TGCGCCAGCAGCCCACAGGAGTACCAAGAGACCCAGTACTTC. This gives the protein CASSPQEYQETQYF.

This clonotype was recorded many times. The chain combines TRBV28 with TRBJ1-2; TRBD1 matches 8 bases. Germline CDR1 MDHEN, CDR2 SYDVKM. J gave up 4 bases and V 6 bases, and 7 bases lay outside the gene matches. The CDR3 spans 14 residues. CDR3 DNA sequence: TGTGCCAGCAGATCACTTGACAGGGGCTATGGCTACACCTTC. Residues: CASRSLDRGYGYTF.

This clonotype was seen ten or more times. The gene calls are TRBV7-2 and TRBJ1-5; D unclear. With 3 bases removed from V and 4 bases from J, the gap between germline ends came to 10 bases. Germline lookup yields CDR1 SGHTA and CDR2 FQGNSA. This CDR3 is built from 14 residues. This CDR3 reads CASSLGRLNQPQHF. As DNA, the CDR3 is TGTGCCAGCAGCTTGGGCAGGCTTAATCAGCCCCAGCATTTT.

This clonotype appeared a few times. This sequence joins TRBV7-9 and TRBJ2-2, with no clear D. Per the germline V gene, CDR1 is SEHNR and CDR2 is FQNEAQ (reference sequence). The ends were cut back, 8 bases at V and 1 base at J, with 8 bases in the middle. The CDR3 totals 13 residues. The DNA of the CDR3 is TGTGCCAGCTTAACACAGAACACCGGGGAGCTGTTTTTT. As protein: CASLTQNTGELFF.

This clonotype was seen only a few times. The chain carries TRBV19 and TRBJ1-1; D call uncertain. Trimming pared 3 bases from V and 7 bases from J, leaving 12 bases between. The CDR3 contains 13 residues. Germline CDR1 and CDR2: LNHDA and SQIVND (reference sequence). The CDR3 here is CASSMSDEHEAFF. The CDR3 DNA is TGTGCCAGTAGTATGTCGGATGAACATGAAGCTTTCTTT.

The V and J genes are TRBV2 and TRBJ2-2; D gene unclear. The germline V gene has CDR1 SNHLY and CDR2 FYNNEI. The CDR3 length is 10 residues. Trimming took 10 bases from V and 3 from J, leaving 3 bases between them. CDR3 sequence: CAIYTGELFF. The CDR3, as DNA: TGTGCCATCTACACCGGGGAGCTGTTTTTT. Complete variable domain (other parts from reference TRBV2 and TRBJ2-2): EPEVTQTPSHQVTQMGQEVILRCVPISNHLYFYWYRQILGQKVEFLVSFYNNEISEKSEIFDDQFSVERPDGSNFTLKIRSTKLEDSAMYFCAIYTGELFFGEGSRLTVL.